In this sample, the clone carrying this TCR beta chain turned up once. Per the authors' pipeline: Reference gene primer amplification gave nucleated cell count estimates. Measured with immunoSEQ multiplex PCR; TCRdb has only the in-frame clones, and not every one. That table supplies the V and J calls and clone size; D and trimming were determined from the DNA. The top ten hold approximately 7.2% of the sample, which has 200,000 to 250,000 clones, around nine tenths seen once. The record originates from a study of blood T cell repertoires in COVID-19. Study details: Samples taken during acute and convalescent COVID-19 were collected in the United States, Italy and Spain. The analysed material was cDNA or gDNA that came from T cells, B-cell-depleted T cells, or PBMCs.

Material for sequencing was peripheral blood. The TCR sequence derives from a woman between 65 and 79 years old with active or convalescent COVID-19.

The CDR3 coding sequence is TGTGCCAGCAGCCCTTTAGGGACAGCTTATGGCTACACCTTC. As protein: CASSPLGTAYGYTF. The chain couples TRBV3-1 (or the pseudogene TRBV3-2) to TRBJ1-2; TRBD1 matches 7 bases. The V segment lost 4 bases and the J segment 5 bases; nucleotides outside the gene matches: 7. The length of the CDR3 is 14 residues. Per germline, CDR1 LGHDT and CDR2 YNNKEL (reference sequence).